This is a list of T cell receptor beta chains from one sample in a study of long-term antiretroviral therapy in people with HIV. The table came from immunoSEQ multiplex PCR; TCRdb's copy has only in-frame clones and leaves some out. The sample lists 30,000 or so clones, around 80% occurring once. Sequencing used unsorted PBMCs, obtained 1.5 years before starting antiretroviral therapy. All receptors derive from a man in his late teens or twenties with HIV. CDR3s include the opening cysteine and the closing phenylalanine or tryptophan. D genes are given only for firm matches. Where a row states a size, it is once, few, many or the class of an expanded clone; other rows omit it.

TGTGCCAGCAGTGAACTAGCGAGGTACAATGAGCAGTTCTTC	CASSELARYNEQFF	NA	NA	TRBV6-1	TRBJ2-1
TGTGCCAGCAGCCGATCCGGGACTAGCGGGACCAGGGGGGAGACCCAGTACTTC	CASSRSGTSGTRGETQYF	NA	TRBD2	TRBV4-2	TRBJ2-5
TGTGCCAGCATGGCCCCGGGGGGTCCTAATTCACCCCTCCACTTT	CASMAPGGPNSPLHF	NA	NA	TRBV6-5	TRBJ1-6
TGTGCCAGCAGCCCCGAATTCTTGAGGGGACTGCCCATTTACGAGCAGTACTTC	CASSPEFLRGLPIYEQYF	NA	NA	TRBV7-2	TRBJ2-7
TGCGCCAGCAGTGAGTCGTCCTACACTGAAGCTTTCTTT	CASSESSYTEAFF	NA	NA	TRBV10-1	TRBJ1-1
TGTGCCAGCAGCGGATGGGGGGCGGTTTACGAGCAGTACTTC	CASSGWGAVYEQYF	NA	NA	TRBV6-1	TRBJ2-7
TGTGCCAGCAGTGACACGGTAGCTGATTACAATGAGCAGTTCTTC	CASSDTVADYNEQFF	NA	NA	TRBV6-4	TRBJ2-1
TGTGCCAGCAGCCCTTATGCGAATAACTATGGCTACACCTTC	CASSPYANNYGYTF	NA	NA	TRBV7-9	TRBJ1-2
TGTGCCAGCAGCGTAGGTGGGGGGCAATCGTACAATGAGCAGTTCTTC	CASSVGGGQSYNEQFF	NA	NA	TRBV9	TRBJ2-1
TGTGCCAGCAGTTTCTCTAGTAGCAATCAGCCCCAGCATTTT	CASSFSSSNQPQHF	NA	NA	TRBV28	TRBJ1-5
TGTGCCAGCTCACCACCGTACGGGGGACCCAAAGCCTACAATGAGCAGTTCTTC	CASSPPYGGPKAYNEQFF	NA	NA	TRBV18	TRBJ2-1
TGTGCCAGCGGGACTAGCCGAAACAATGAGCAGTTCTTC	CASGTSRNNEQFF	NA	TRBD2	TRBV28	TRBJ2-1
TGTGCCAGCAGCACCTCCCCGGGACCGAGGAACACTGAAGCTTTCTTT	CASSTSPGPRNTEAFF	NA	NA	TRBV7-8	TRBJ1-1
TGTGCCAGTAGTACCGGACTAGCGGGAGTCAAAGAGCAGTACTTC	CASSTGLAGVKEQYF	once	TRBD2	TRBV19	TRBJ2-7
TGTGCCAGCAGTTTGCGTCTAGCGGATAACCCTCCCTACGAGCAGTACTTC	CASSLRLADNPPYEQYF	NA	TRBD2	TRBV28	TRBJ2-7
TGTGCCAGCAGATACTGGGACACTCAAGCCAAAAACATTCAGTACTTC	CASRYWDTQAKNIQYF	NA	NA	TRBV5-4	TRBJ2-4
TGTGCCTGGAGTTCCGGGACAGGTGGCAATCAGCCCCAGCATTTT	CAWSSGTGGNQPQHF	NA	TRBD1	TRBV30	TRBJ1-5
TGTGCCAGCAGCTTACAGGGGCTGTTCACAGATACGCAGTATTTT	CASSLQGLFTDTQYF	NA	NA	TRBV7-3	TRBJ2-3
TGTGCCAGCAGTTTAGGTGTAGCGGGGCAGGATACGCAGTATTTT	CASSLGVAGQDTQYF	NA	TRBD2	TRBV27	TRBJ2-3
TGCGCCAGCAGAAAGGGACAGCAAGAGACCCAGTACTTC	CASRKGQQETQYF	NA	TRBD1	TRBV5-1	TRBJ2-5
TGTGCCAGCAGCTTACTACCGGACCGAACTAGCACAGATACGCAGTATTTT	CASSLLPDRTSTDTQYF	NA	NA	TRBV7-9	TRBJ2-3
TGCGCCAGCAGCCCCTCGTGGCAGGGTCCCTACGAGCAGTACTTC	CASSPSWQGPYEQYF	NA	NA	TRBV5-1	TRBJ2-7
TGTGCCAGCAGAGGGGACGCGTCCGGGCCCCAGCATTTT	CASRGDASGPQHF	few	NA	TRBV2	TRBJ1-5
TGTGCCAGCAGTGAATTTCGGGACTTGCACAATGAGCAGTTCTTC	CASSEFRDLHNEQFF	few	NA	TRBV6-1	TRBJ2-1
TGTGCCAGCAGCTTCAACAGGGGGCGGATATACAATGAGCAGTTCTTC	CASSFNRGRIYNEQFF	NA	TRBD1	TRBV11-2	TRBJ2-1
TGTGCCTGGAGCCCCCGAGGCAGGGCGAGGGAATATGGCTACACCTTC	CAWSPRGRAREYGYTF	NA	NA	TRBV30	TRBJ1-2
TGTGCCAGCAGTTTTGCGTCCAGCAATCAGCCCCAGCATTTT	CASSFASSNQPQHF	NA	NA	TRBV28	TRBJ1-5
TGTGCCAGTAGTGTAACAGGGGGCCGGCAGTACGAGCAGTACTTC	CASSVTGGRQYEQYF	NA	TRBD1	TRBV19	TRBJ2-7
TGTGCCAGCAGCTTCCTTGAGCAGTTCTTC	CASSFLEQFF	few	NA	TRBV7-9	TRBJ2-1
TGTGCCAGCTCACCGACTTTCCGGGGGGGCAATGAGCAGTTCTTC	CASSPTFRGGNEQFF	NA	TRBD2	TRBV18	TRBJ2-1
TGCGCCAGCAGCCTGACAGGGGGTGTAAAAGCTTTCTTT	CASSLTGGVKAFF	NA	TRBD1	TRBV5-1	TRBJ1-1
TGTGCCAGCTACCCGACCCCCACTAGCGGGACTACAGATACGCAGTATTTT	CASYPTPTSGTTDTQYF	NA	TRBD2	TRBV28	TRBJ2-3
TGTGCCAGCAGCTTCCTCCAGCGGGGGGGGTACAATGAGCAGTTCTTC	CASSFLQRGGYNEQFF	NA	TRBD2	TRBV11-2	TRBJ2-1
TGTGCCAGCTCACAAACAGGGGACTATGGCTACACCTTC	CASSQTGDYGYTF	NA	TRBD1	TRBV18	TRBJ1-2
TGTGCCATCTCCCAGACTGGGGCCAACGTCCTGACTTTC	CAISQTGANVLTF	NA	NA	TRBV11-1	TRBJ2-6
TGTGCCAGCAGCTCCTCAGGGTCTGGAAACACCATATATTTT	CASSSSGSGNTIYF	NA	NA	TRBV14	TRBJ1-3
TGTGCCAGCAGTTGGAACAGGGCAGACACTGAAGCTTTCTTT	CASSWNRADTEAFF	NA	NA	TRBV27	TRBJ1-1
TGTGCCATCAGTGATGAGCTAGCGGGACCCCTTGGGGAGCAGTTCTTC	CAISDELAGPLGEQFF	NA	TRBD2	TRBV10-3	TRBJ2-1
TGTGCCAGCTCACCACTACAGGGTAGGAGCACTGAAGCTTTCTTT	CASSPLQGRSTEAFF	NA	NA	TRBV18	TRBJ1-1
TGTGCCTGGAGTCTACAGGGGAATGAGCAGTTCTTC	CAWSLQGNEQFF	NA	TRBD1	TRBV30	TRBJ2-1
TGTGCCAGCAGCGTCGGGACTCCTGGGGAGACCCAGTACTTC	CASSVGTPGETQYF	NA	NA	TRBV7-9	TRBJ2-5
TGTGCCATCAGTGACGATCGTGGCGGTTTTCACACTGAAGCTTTCTTT	CAISDDRGGFHTEAFF	NA	NA	TRBV10-3	TRBJ1-1
TGTGCCAGCAGTTTCCTCGGCGGGAGGAAGTACAATGAGCAGTTCTTC	CASSFLGGRKYNEQFF	NA	TRBD2	TRBV28	TRBJ2-1
TGCGCCAGCATTGGACTAGCGGGTTCCGAGCAGTACTTC	CASIGLAGSEQYF	NA	TRBD2	TRBV10-2	TRBJ2-7
TGCGCCAGCAGCCAAGATGGTCGCAGAAGCAATGAGCAGTTCTTC	CASSQDGRRSNEQFF	NA	NA	TRBV4-1	TRBJ2-1
TGTGCCAGCGGGACAGCCCTTTATCGCAATCAGCCCCAGCATTTT	CASGTALYRNQPQHF	NA	TRBD1	TRBV6-6	TRBJ1-5
TGTGCCAGCAGCTTAGTAACCGGGCAGGGAAACGGCTACACCTTC	CASSLVTGQGNGYTF	NA	NA	TRBV7-2	TRBJ1-2
TGTGCCAGCACCCCGGGAAACATCCAAGAGACCCAGTACTTC	CASTPGNIQETQYF	once	NA	TRBV6-5	TRBJ2-5
TGTGCCAGCAGCCCAAGACAGGGCAGGGGTAAAGAGACCCAGTACTTC	CASSPRQGRGKETQYF	NA	TRBD1	TRBV9	TRBJ2-5